This T cell receptor (beta chain) was sequenced for a study of CD8 T cells in Susac syndrome. V was cut by 3 bases and J by 5 bases, with 17 bases left in between. Germline CDR1 MGHRA, CDR2 YSYEKL. The CDR3 totals 15 residues. cDNA came from roughly 0.47 to 1 ug RNA primed by random hexamers. TCR beta CDR3 was amplified by immunoSEQ multiplex PCR. This amplification extended across 54 Vbeta and 13 Jbeta segments. TCRdb reanalysed the immunoSEQ multiplex PCR reads using MiXCR and keeps one entry per CDR3 protein. The table records 90,000 or so distinct CDR3 sequences, 85% to 95% of them present only once.

Sequencing input: CD8+ T cells from PBMCs. This TCR came from a human donor in good health. The genes are TRBV4-1 and TRBJ2-7; a possible D gene is TRBD1 (5 bases). CDR3 sequence reads: CASSHPWVGEDEQYF. CDR3 in DNA: TGCGCCAGCAGCCATCCCTGGGTAGGGGAAGACGAGCAGTACTTC.